The clone carrying this TCR beta chain has just a few counts. The antigen remains unidentified. The ends lost 4 bases at V and 7 bases at J; junction bases unmatched: 5. CDR3 length: 14 amino acids. Germline V CDR1 and CDR2: SGHDT, YYEEEE. The data originate from a study of T cell repertoires in cytomegalovirus infection. TCRdb processed the reads anew with MiXCR; each CDR3 protein has one entry. Of roughly 350,000 distinct CDR3 sequences in the sample, just under 35% were seen once. V is TRBV5-6 and J is TRBJ1-6, with 7 bases that match TRBD1. Sample: cultured PBMCs, taken from culture after CMV antigen stimulation. The TCR originated in a human donor in good health (CMV status not recorded). Some clones in this sample may be carry-over from other donors' samples. The CDR3 coding sequence is TGTGCCAGCAGCGAAGGGACAGCAAATTCACCCCTCCACTTT. Its protein product is CASSEGTANSPLHF.